The clone carrying this TCR beta chain was seen a few times. The antigen remains unidentified. These data are taken from a study of blood T cells in healthy people across ages. General study findings and limits: Observed TCR beta diversity per million T cells went down as age went up. This fall followed a roughly linear course with age. Reliance upon unsorted PBMCs precluded definitive naive versus antigen-experienced comparison.

This CDR3 has 14 amino acids. The V and J ends lost 9 bases and 3 bases respectively, with 17 bases between them. A J-beta primer mix and a sample-barcoded 5' primer were used in a second PCR of roughly 7 to 12 cycles. Via MiXCR, TCRdb re-called the 5' RACE reads, giving one row per CDR3 protein. The sample gives roughly 1.9 million distinct CDR3 sequences, more than 35% of which show up once; 23% is in the top ten. The chain employs TRBV12-3 or TRBV12-4 and TRBJ1-2; tentative D call: TRBD1 (5 bases). The TCR sequence derives from a human donor in good health. Source material: blood. CDR3 nucleotides: TGTGCCAGTCGCGAGGTCGGAGGGGACTATGGCTACACCTTC. Translating it yields CASREVGGDYGYTF.